The T cell receptor (beta chain) described here comes from a study of T-cell reconstitution after alpha-beta-depleted transplantation in children. Unique molecular identifiers were built into the TCRbeta library. Each CDR3 protein is one row after TCRdb ran MiXCR on the PCR reads. The table shows approximately 630,000 distinct CDR3 sequences, with about an eighth occurring only once. Germline trimming cut 4 bases from V and 0 bases from J; bases unmatched to any gene: 10. Germline CDR1 reads MDHEN; CDR2 reads SYDVKM. There are 17 residues in the CDR3. The sequencing here drew on PBMCs, taken before TCRalphabeta/CD19-depleted stem cell transplant. The receptor was derived from a girl aged 2 to 9 with congenital amegakaryocytic thrombocytopenia, due to receive a stem cell transplant. The chain joins TRBV28 to TRBJ2-3; 7 bases align to TRBD1. CDR3 region: CASSSGTAAFSTDTQYF. The CDR3 DNA reads as TGTGCCAGCAGTTCCGGGACAGCTGCATTCAGCACAGATACGCAGTATTTT. Based on the CDR3 plus reference TRBV28 and TRBJ2-3, the full variable domain is DVKVTQSSRYLVKRTGEKVFLECVQDMDHENMFWYRQDPGLGLRLIYFSYDVKMKEKGDIPEGYSVSREKKERFSLILESASTNQTSMYLCASSSGTAAFSTDTQYFGPGTRLTVL.